The source of this TCR beta chain is a study of Graves' ophthalmopathy and Graves' hyperthyroidism. As for the study in general: Peripheral blood samples were taken at initial diagnosis, before any treatment. The study, taken as a whole, reports: Detected in blood as well were most expanded thyroid clonotypes with frequency above 0.001.

Worth noting for this clonotype: No antigen is known for it.

The authors amplified TCR beta CDR3 regions from RNA transcripts. Second-round multiplex PCR followed a first-round RT-PCR using HTBI primers. TCRdb processed the multiplex PCR reads anew with MiXCR; each CDR3 protein has one entry. The repertoire has about 40,000 distinct CDR3 sequences, under 65% of them found once; the top ten carry roughly 18%. Between the trimmed V and J ends, which lost 7 bases and 3 bases, there was a span of 17 bases. Germline assignment: CDR1 MNHNY and CDR2 SVGAGI (reference sequence). The CDR3 contains 15 residues. The sample comprised peripheral blood. The gene calls are TRBV6-6 and TRBJ2-3; D may be TRBD2 (5 bases). The TCR sequence derives from an adult man with Graves' ophthalmopathy. CDR3 nucleotides: TGTGCCAGCAATCCTGGACCAGCGGATACAGATACGCAGTATTTT. Translating gives CASNPGPADTDTQYF.